Following are 16 T cell receptor beta chains from one sample sequenced in a study of regulatory T cells in long-lasting Graves disease. As to time point: persistent/refractory GD, antithyroid drugs over 5 years with positive TRAb. The TCR library was made from RNA that had been extracted from PBMCs in TRIzol. HTBI primers from iRepertoire and Arm-PCR of CDR3 regions yielded the TCR beta libraries. TCRdb passed the multiplex PCR reads through MiXCR, listing each CDR3 protein once. Counted here are approximately 470,000 distinct CDR3 sequences, roughly 20% occurring once; the ten biggest clones make up roughly 8%. Sequences were derived from peripheral blood mononuclear cells (PBMCs), sampled when the disease was refractory, from a patient treated with antithyroid drugs. All receptors derive from a female donor with Graves disease.

This clonotype was found many times. This chain joins TRBV28 and TRBJ2-4; 10 bases line up with TRBD2. The CDR3 is 15 residues long. The V and J ends lost 6 bases and 6 bases, in that order; junction bases with no gene match: 8. Germline values: CDR1 MDHEN, CDR2 SYDVKM. The CDR3 sequence is CASSPRTSGLNIQYF. The CDR3 coding sequence is TGTGCCAGCAGCCCTCGGACTAGCGGCTTAAACATTCAGTACTTC.

V is TRBV28 and J is TRBJ2-7; a weak D match, TRBD2 (6 bases). Germline lookup yields CDR1 MDHEN and CDR2 SYDVKM. This CDR3 spans 15 amino acids. The V gene lost 5 bases and the J gene lost 0 bases, with 14 bases spanning the gap. The CDR3 sequence: CASSPPHSGSYEQYF. In nucleotides, the CDR3 is TGTGCCAGCAGTCCCCCTCATAGCGGCTCCTACGAGCAGTACTTC.

This clonotype appeared many times. V gene TRBV18 combines with J gene TRBJ1-5, with TRBD1 matching 11 bases. The CDR3 is 15 residues long. Trimming took 4 bases from V and 11 from J; bases not matched to a gene: 10. Per the germline V gene, CDR1 is KGHSH and CDR2 is LQKENI. Here the CDR3 reads CASSLQGQGAMAQHF. CDR3 coding DNA: TGTGCCAGCTCACTCCAAGGACAGGGGGCAATGGCCCAGCATTTT.

This clonotype came up once. The rearrangement links TRBV4-1 to TRBJ2-7; 7 bases map to TRBD2. This CDR3 comprises 15 residues. V was pared by 2 bases and J by 6 bases, with 10 bases of the junction left unmatched. The V gene's germline CDR1 is MGHRA and CDR2 YSYEKL. The CDR3: CASSQLIGGSFEQYF. As DNA, the CDR3 is TGCGCCAGCAGCCAATTGATCGGGGGGTCTTTCGAGCAGTACTTC.

This clonotype has ten or more counts. The chain links TRBV28 to TRBJ1-2; the D is unclear. The CDR3 is 13 residues long. V dropped 2 bases and J dropped 4 bases, with 8 bases sitting between them. Germline lookup yields CDR1 MDHEN and CDR2 SYDVKM. The CDR3 DNA is TGTGCCAGCAGTTTACCAGGAGTCTATGGCTACACCTTC. Its translation is CASSLPGVYGYTF.

As regards this clonotype: This may stem from a read error, because a much larger clone lies one nucleotide away. V is TRBV28 and J is TRBJ2-7, with D perhaps being TRBD1 or TRBD2 (5 bases each). The CDR3 is 11 amino acids. CDR1 and CDR2 from the germline V gene are MDHEN and SYDVKM. Trimming left V 5 bases short and J 9 bases short, with 11 bases between. The CDR3 protein is CASSIWDVQYF. In nucleotides, the CDR3 is TGTGCCAGCAGTATTTGGGACGTGCAGTACTTC.

This clonotype has a count of ten or more. The CDR3 DNA sequence: TGTGCCAGCAGTTACTCGGGCGGAGCTACCCCATACGAGCAGTACTTC. Encoded protein: CASSYSGGATPYEQYF. The chain is built from TRBV6-5 and TRBJ2-7; D is ambiguous. The CDR3 runs to 16 residues. Germline CDR1 MNHEY, CDR2 SVGAGI. Trimming stripped 0 bases from V and 4 bases from J, with 16 bases between.

This rearrangement joins TRBV19 to TRBJ1-3; a weak D match, TRBD1 (6 bases). Germline V gene lookup returns CDR1 LNHDA and CDR2 SQIVND (reference sequence). The CDR3 contains 15 residues. The V end was cut by 10 bases, the J end by 3 bases, with 19 bases between. CDR3 region: CATKRGAGVGNTIYF. In DNA form, the CDR3 reads TGTGCCACCAAGCGCGGGGCAGGGGTTGGAAACACCATATATTTT. Drawing the rest from reference TRBV19 and TRBJ1-3, the complete variable domain is DGGITQSPKYLFRKEGQNVTLSCEQNLNHDAMYWYRQDPGQGLRLIYYSQIVNDFQKGDIAEGYSVSREKKESFPLTVTSAQKNPTAFYLCATKRGAGVGNTIYFGEGSWLTVV.

The chain carries TRBV6-1 and TRBJ2-5; TRBD1 aligns across 8 bases. Germline loops: CDR1 MNHNS, CDR2 SASEGT. The CDR3 has 17 amino acids. J was trimmed by 1 base and V by 2 bases; bases with no gene match: 9. The CDR3 DNA reads TGTGCCAGCAGTGAATCCCAGGGGGCGGGCGGCCAAGAGACCCAGTACTTC. It yields the protein CASSESQGAGGQETQYF.

This clonotype was observed a few times. The chain has TRBV20-1 and TRBJ1-2; D gene ambiguous. The CDR3 contains 13 residues. V shed 0 bases and J shed 2 bases, with 7 bases lying between them. Looked up from germline, CDR1 is DFQATT and CDR2 is SNEGSKA (reference sequence). The CDR3 protein is CSAREGRNYGYTF. CDR3 in DNA: TGCAGTGCTAGAGAAGGGCGAAACTATGGCTACACCTTC.

In this sample, this clonotype turned up a few times. The chain combines TRBV27 with TRBJ1-2; TRBD1 matches at 7 bases. Germline trimming cut 4 bases from V and 4 bases from J; bases unmatched to any gene: 6. The CDR3 is 14 residues long. CDR1 is MNHEY, CDR2 SMNVEV, per germline (reference sequence). DNA of the CDR3: TGTGCCAGCAGTTCCCAGGGACAGTCCTATGGCTACACCTTC. Translated: CASSSQGQSYGYTF.

There are a few counts of this clonotype. CDR3 residues: CASSSSSGLSTQYF. Here the CDR3 DNA reads TGTGCCAGCAGCTCATCTAGCGGACTTTCGACCCAGTACTTC. The chain employs TRBV7-2 and TRBJ2-5; 7 bases line up with TRBD2. J lost 7 bases, V lost 4 bases, and 9 bases had no gene match. The germline gives CDR1 SGHTA, CDR2 FQGNSA. This CDR3 contains 14 residues.

This clonotype was picked up many times. The V call is TRBV7-2, the J call TRBJ1-4, with no clear D. CDR1 is SGHTA and CDR2 is FQGNSA in the germline V gene. Trimming stripped 1 base from V and 10 bases from J, with 7 bases between. CDR3 size: 12 residues. The DNA for the CDR3 is TGTGCCAGCAGCTTAGGGACGCGAAAACTGTTTTTT. This gives the protein CASSLGTRKLFF.

This clonotype was recorded a few times. This chain connects TRBV9 to TRBJ2-2; weak D call: TRBD1 (6 bases). Trimming took 3 bases from V and 5 from J, leaving 14 bases between them. CDR1 SGDLS and CDR2 YYNGEE come from the germline V gene. The CDR3 is made up of 15 amino acids. CDR3 in DNA: TGTGCCAGCAGCGCGACAGGATCGGCGACCGGGGAGCTGTTTTTT. This gives the protein CASSATGSATGELFF.

The chain joins TRBV19 to TRBJ1-5; 8 nucleotides match TRBD1. CDR3 size: 15 residues. Germline loops: CDR1 LNHDA, CDR2 SQIVND (reference sequence). J lost 2 bases, V lost 3 bases, and 3 bases had no gene match. As DNA, the CDR3 is TGTGCCAGTAGTATCCACAGGGGGGGCAATCAGCCCCAGCATTTT. Its translation: CASSIHRGGNQPQHF. Using reference TRBV19 and TRBJ1-5 for the parts outside the CDR3, the full variable domain is DGGITQSPKYLFRKEGQNVTLSCEQNLNHDAMYWYRQDPGQGLRLIYYSQIVNDFQKGDIAEGYSVSREKKESFPLTVTSAQKNPTAFYLCASSIHRGGNQPQHFGDGTRLSIL.

The sample holds many counts of this clonotype. The chain links TRBV5-6 to TRBJ2-5; 10 bases are a match to TRBD2. V dropped 4 bases and J dropped 3; count of bases not matched to a gene: 9. The length of the CDR3 is 16 residues. Germline CDR1 and CDR2: SGHDT and YYEEEE. The DNA of the CDR3 is TGTGCCAGCAGCGTGAGGCTAGCGGGAGTGGAAGAGACCCAGTACTTC. The encoded protein is CASSVRLAGVEETQYF.